Following are 27 T cell receptor beta chains from one sample sequenced in a study of shared clonotypes between healthy human individuals. Some clones are missing from TCRdb's copy, which holds only in-frame ones; the method was immunoSEQ multiplex PCR. Of under 2,500,000 clones in the sample, 95% were seen once. Sample: naive CD4+ T cells sorted from blood. Subset defined: CD45RA+ positively selected. These TCRs come from a man aged 18 to 29 in good health.

This chain links TRBV9 with TRBJ2-3; the D gene is possibly TRBD1 (6 bases). This CDR3 is 14 amino acids long. CDR1 and CDR2 from the germline V gene are SGDLS and YYNGEE. V gave up 4 bases and J gave up 5 bases, with 14 bases separating them. The DNA of the CDR3 is TGTGCCAGCAGCCTCAATCAGGGACAAGATACGCAGTATTTT. This gives the protein CASSLNQGQDTQYF.

The chain links TRBV2 to TRBJ1-3; D gene uncertain. This CDR3 region has 15 residues. Germline CDR1 and CDR2: SNHLY and FYNNEI. Trimming removed 5 bases at V and 3 bases at J, with 14 bases between. CDR3 sequence: CASSSSGVVGNTIYF. The CDR3 DNA follows: TGTGCCAGCAGTAGTTCAGGAGTCGTTGGAAACACCATATATTTT.

The chain joins TRBV5-1 to TRBJ2-7; TRBD1 matches at 7 bases. Germline trimming cut 4 bases from V and 2 bases from J; bases unmatched to any gene: 12. The CDR3 sequence is 16 residues long. Per the germline V gene, CDR1 is SGHRS and CDR2 is YFSETQ. The CDR3 sequence is CASSGYSTGPPYEQYF. The DNA of the CDR3 is TGCGCCAGCAGCGGCTACTCGACAGGGCCCCCCTACGAGCAGTACTTC.

The V call is TRBV7-8, the J call TRBJ1-5; possible D gene TRBD1, 6 bases. CDR1 and CDR2 from the germline V gene are SGHVS and FQNEAQ. The CDR3 length is 17 residues. The V gene lost 5 bases and the J gene lost 0 bases, with 17 bases spanning the gap. The CDR3 loop reads CASSPRTAQYSNQPQHF. The CDR3 region has the DNA TGTGCCAGCAGCCCGAGGACAGCCCAGTATAGCAATCAGCCCCAGCATTTT.

For this clone: In the same sample, other DNA sequences code for this CDR3. The V gene is TRBV6-1, the J gene TRBJ2-2; D might be TRBD2 (6 bases). The V gene's germline CDR1 is MNHNS and CDR2 SASEGT. The CDR3 is made up of 14 amino acids. Trimming pared 5 bases from V and 0 bases from J, leaving 7 bases between. In nucleotides, the CDR3 is TGTGCCAGCAGTCGACTAGCGAACACCGGGGAGCTGTTTTTT. It is translated as CASSRLANTGELFF.

The J gene is TRBJ1-6, the V gene TRBV18, with no clear D. The CDR3 runs 12 residues. Looked up from germline, CDR1 is KGHSH and CDR2 is LQKENI. V was pared by 1 base and J by 14 bases, with 9 bases between. CDR3 loop: CASSPQSGTLHF. The CDR3 region has the DNA TGTGCCAGCTCACCACAGTCCGGGACCCTCCACTTT.

The chain recombines TRBV29-1 with TRBJ2-7; D unresolved. The CDR3 length is 15 residues. Per the germline V gene, CDR1 is SQVTM and CDR2 is ANQGSEA. The germline V and J ends were trimmed by 0 bases and 3 bases, with 15 bases remaining between them. Here the CDR3 DNA reads TGCAGCGTTGAAGACAGGACCCGATCCAACTACGAGCAGTACTTC. Amino acids: CSVEDRTRSNYEQYF.

The chain has TRBV21-1 and TRBJ2-5; the D call TRBD2 from the table was never checked on the DNA. TRBV21-1 is described as a pseudogene. The CDR3 extends over 13 amino acids. In nucleotides, the CDR3 is TGTGCCAGCAGAGCCATCTGTATAGAGACCCAGTACTTC. Its protein product is CASRAICIETQYF.

This clone appeared a few times. The rearrangement links TRBV19 to TRBJ2-4; tentatively, D is TRBD1 (5 bases). Germline V gene sequence: CDR1 LNHDA, CDR2 SQIVND (reference sequence). Trimming took 6 bases from V and 8 from J, leaving 20 bases between them. CDR3 length: 15 amino acids. CDR3 coding DNA: TGTGCCAGTAGCACTGCCCGGCACCAAGGGGACATTCAGTACTTC. Translation gives CASSTARHQGDIQYF.

This chain uses TRBV30 with TRBJ1-3, with D unresolved. Trimming removed 0 bases at V and 0 bases at J, with 9 bases between. CDR1 is GTSNPN, CDR2 SVGIG, per germline (reference sequence). The CDR3 extends over 15 amino acids. CDR3: CAWSVRTSSGNTIYF. In nucleotides, the CDR3 is TGTGCCTGGAGTGTACGAACTTCCTCTGGAAACACCATATATTTT. Complete variable domain (other parts from reference TRBV30 and TRBJ1-3): SQTIHQWPATLVQPVGSPLSLECTVEGTSNPNLYWYRQAAGRGLQLLFYSVGIGQISSEVPQNLSASRPQDRQFILSSKKLLLSDSGFYLCAWSVRTSSGNTIYFGEGSWLTVV.

The chain has TRBV11-3 and TRBJ1-5, with D uncertain. Looked up from germline, CDR1 is SGHNT and CDR2 is YENEEA. The CDR3 runs 15 residues. Trimming stripped 0 bases from V and 1 base from J, with 7 bases between. The chain's CDR3 is CASSLDRTSNQPQHF. In DNA, the CDR3 is TGTGCCAGCAGCTTAGATCGAACCAGCAATCAGCCCCAGCATTTT.

V and J are TRBV5-1 and TRBJ2-7; 9 nucleotides align to TRBD1. The CDR3 extends over 15 amino acids. Germline trimming cut 0 bases from V and 5 bases from J; bases unmatched to any gene: 6. Germline CDR1 reads SGHRS; CDR2 reads YFSETQ. The CDR3 protein is CASSLEDRGLHEQYF. Here the CDR3 DNA reads TGCGCCAGCAGCTTGGAGGACAGGGGACTCCACGAGCAGTACTTC.

This chain joins TRBV7-2 and TRBJ2-1; a weak D match, TRBD2 (6 bases). Germline V CDR1 and CDR2: SGHTA, FQGNSA. The length of the CDR3 is 16 residues. Trimming left V 0 bases short and J 7 bases short, with 16 bases between. The chain's CDR3 is CASSLASGTPQNEQFF. CDR3 nucleotide sequence: TGTGCCAGCAGCTTAGCGTCCGGGACTCCCCAGAATGAGCAGTTCTTC. Together with reference TRBV7-2 and TRBJ2-1, the CDR3 gives the full variable domain: GAGVSQSPSNKVTEKGKDVELRCDPISGHTALYWYRQSLGQGLEFLIYFQGNSAPDKSGLPSDRFSAERTGGSVSTLTIQRTQQEDSAVYLCASSLASGTPQNEQFFGPGTRLTVL.

This clone was seen just once. This chain links TRBV19 with TRBJ2-7; 7 bases are shared with TRBD2. The CDR3 is 14 amino acids. Unmatched junction bases numbered 4, after V lost 3 bases and J lost 2 bases. Germline CDR1 and CDR2: LNHDA and SQIVND (reference sequence). The CDR3 nucleotides are TGTGCCAGTAGTATCCCGGGAGGAGCCTACGAGCAGTACTTC. Residues: CASSIPGGAYEQYF.

The rearrangement links TRBV28 to TRBJ1-6, with D possibly TRBD1 on 5 matching bases. CDR3 length: 14 amino acids. V gave up 7 bases and J gave up 9 bases, with 16 bases separating them. Germline assignment: CDR1 MDHEN and CDR2 SYDVKM. The DNA of the CDR3 is TGTGCCAGCACCTCTCAGGGAGAACGTTCACCCCTCCACTTT. Protein product: CASTSQGERSPLHF.

The rearrangement links TRBV5-4 to TRBJ1-1, with 7 bases that match TRBD1. The germline V gene encodes CDR1 SGHNT and CDR2 YYREEE (reference sequence). J lost 0 bases, V lost 2 bases, and 10 bases had no gene match. This CDR3 has 17 amino acids. The CDR3 here is CASSFPGGAPMNTEAFF. The CDR3 coding sequence is TGTGCCAGCAGCTTCCCAGGGGGGGCTCCCATGAACACTGAAGCTTTCTTT.

The genes are TRBV9 and TRBJ1-3, with 8 positions matching TRBD1. The CDR3 runs 15 residues. Germline V gene data show CDR1 as SGDLS and CDR2 as YYNGEE. The ends lost 2 bases at V and 2 bases at J; junction bases unmatched: 3. The CDR3 protein is CASSVLQGAGNTIYF. CDR3 bases: TGTGCCAGCAGCGTCCTACAGGGGGCTGGAAACACCATATATTTT.

This chain links TRBV6-1 with TRBJ1-4; D remains ambiguous. CDR1 is MNHNS, CDR2 SASEGT, per germline. The CDR3 loop spans 15 amino acids. Trimming took 5 bases from V and 8 from J, leaving 18 bases between them. In DNA, the CDR3 is TGTGCCAGCAGTCCACTAAACCCGACCGCCGAAAAACTGTTTTTT. This codes for CASSPLNPTAEKLFF.

Regarding this clone: At one end, the junction sequence differs from germline, possibly due to a read error. This chain links TRBV7-7 with TRBJ2-7; maybe TRBD1 (5 bases). Germline values: CDR1 SSHAT, CDR2 FNYEAQ (reference sequence). This CDR3 is 13 amino acids long. The CDR3 DNA follows: TGTGCTAGCAGCCAGGGTGAACCCTACGAGCAGTACTTC. This codes for CASSQGEPYEQYF.

The J gene is TRBJ2-5, the V gene TRBV30; D uncertain. V lost 4 bases, J lost 0 bases, and 3 bases lay in between. This CDR3 has 11 amino acids. The germline gives CDR1 GTSNPN, CDR2 SVGIG (reference sequence). The DNA for the CDR3 is TGTGCCTGGAAGGACCAAGAGACCCAGTACTTC. It codes for CAWKDQETQYF.

This clone was detected once. This rearrangement joins TRBV21-1 to TRBJ2-7; TRBD2 reflects the table's D call only, with no check against the DNA. TRBV21-1 represents a pseudogene. The CDR3 consists of 9 residues. The CDR3 DNA sequence: TGTGCCACCACGGACGAGCAGTACTTC. Protein sequence: CATTDEQYF.

Regarding this clone: Other DNA variants within this sample encode the same CDR3. The chain has TRBV18 and TRBJ2-7, with a tentative D call TRBD1 (5 bases). The CDR3 has 13 residues. The V and J ends lost 5 bases and 0 bases respectively, with 8 bases between them. Germline CDR1 reads KGHSH; CDR2 reads LQKENI. DNA for the CDR3: TGTGCCAGCTCAGAGACAGTCTCCTACGAGCAGTACTTC. This gives the protein CASSETVSYEQYF.

The chain has TRBV18 and TRBJ1-1; D is perhaps TRBD1 (6 bases). V lost 1 base and J lost 0, with 12 bases in between. This CDR3 spans 16 amino acids. CDR1 is KGHSH and CDR2 is LQKENI in the germline V gene. The CDR3 is CASSPQGTLMNTEAFF. DNA of the CDR3: TGTGCCAGCTCACCACAGGGGACATTAATGAACACTGAAGCTTTCTTT.

The CDR3 sequence: CASSLDLGPPVQYF. The CDR3 nucleotides are TGTGCCAGCAGCTTAGATTTAGGACCACCGGTGCAGTACTTC. The chain uses TRBV11-2 and TRBJ2-7; D not certain. The germline CDR1 and CDR2 sequences are SGHAT and FQNNGV. The CDR3 spans 14 residues. V gave up 0 bases and J gave up 9 bases, with 15 bases separating them.

The CDR3 is CASSSRGANSPLHF. In nucleotides, the CDR3 is TGTGCCAGCAGCTCCAGAGGGGCGAATTCACCCCTCCACTTT. V and J are TRBV7-9 and TRBJ1-6; D is perhaps TRBD1 (5 bases). The CDR3 totals 14 residues. Germline lookup yields CDR1 SEHNR and CDR2 FQNEAQ (reference sequence). V was cut by 4 bases and J by 7 bases, with 11 bases left in between.

Comments on this clone: Additional DNA sequences in this sample encode the identical CDR3. The chain combines TRBV18 with TRBJ2-7; tentative D call: TRBD1 (6 bases). This CDR3 contains 14 residues. Germline loops: CDR1 KGHSH, CDR2 LQKENI. Trimming left V 2 bases short and J 4 bases short, with 12 bases between. The CDR3 protein is CASSPGTGRYEQYF. In DNA form, the CDR3 reads TGTGCCAGCTCACCAGGAACAGGGCGGTACGAGCAGTACTTC.

The chain recombines TRBV19 with TRBJ2-7; D not resolved. The germline V gene encodes CDR1 LNHDA and CDR2 SQIVND (reference sequence). The CDR3 is 15 residues long. V was trimmed by 6 bases and J by 3 bases, leaving 18 bases between them. The CDR3 coding sequence is TGTGCCAGTAGGGCCCCGAGTGGTAACCTCTACGAGCAGTACTTC. Translation: CASRAPSGNLYEQYF.